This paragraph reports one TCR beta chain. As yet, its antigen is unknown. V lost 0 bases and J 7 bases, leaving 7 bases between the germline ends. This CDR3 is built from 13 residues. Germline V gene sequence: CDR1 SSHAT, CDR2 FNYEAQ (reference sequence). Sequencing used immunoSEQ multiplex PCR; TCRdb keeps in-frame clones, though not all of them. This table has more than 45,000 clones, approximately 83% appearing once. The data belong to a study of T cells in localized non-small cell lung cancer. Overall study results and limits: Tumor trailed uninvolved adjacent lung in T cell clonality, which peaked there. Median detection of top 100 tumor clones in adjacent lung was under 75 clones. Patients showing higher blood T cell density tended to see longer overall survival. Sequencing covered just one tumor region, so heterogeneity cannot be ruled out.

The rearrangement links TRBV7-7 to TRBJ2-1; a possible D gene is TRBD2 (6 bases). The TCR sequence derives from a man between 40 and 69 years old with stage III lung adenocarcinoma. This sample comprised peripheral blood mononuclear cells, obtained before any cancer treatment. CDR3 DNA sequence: TGTGCCAGCAGCTTAGCGAGCGGGAATGAGCAGTTCTTC. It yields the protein CASSLASGNEQFF.